This is a list of T cell receptor beta chains from one sample in a study of cytomegalovirus exposure and HLA in healthy donors. Sequencing was performed with immunoSEQ multiplex PCR; in TCRdb, only in-frame clones are kept and a portion is missing. This listing includes roughly 120,000 clones. Specimen: PBMCs. These receptors all come from a man aged 35 to 55 in good health and CMV-seronegative. Both conserved end residues are trimmed from each CDR3. The order of the fields is V gene, J gene, CDR3 protein.

TRBV5-4	TRBJ1-2	ASSLETLLGYT
TRBV6-5	TRBJ2-1	ASSYSWQKYNEQF
TRBV28	TRBJ1-5	ASSPWGDRGQPQH
TRBV4-1	TRBJ2-1	ASSQGLAGRGNEQF
TRBV27	TRBJ1-2	ASSSWGQGEVDGYT
TRBV6-1	TRBJ2-4	ASSEGRGLPLQGIKNIQY
TRBV2	TRBJ2-4	ASSEGQGAKNIQY
TRBV29-1	TRBJ2-7	SVRPQGPRDEQY
TRBV7-8	TRBJ1-6	ASSLAGGYNSPLH
TRBV6-5	TRBJ2-5	VVGREGRETQY
TRBV18	TRBJ2-2	ASSPLLSRHGELF
TRBV7-6	TRBJ2-2	ASSSGLAKTGELF
TRBV7-8	TRBJ1-1	ASSPWTGGDTEAF
TRBV7-9	TRBJ2-1	ASSLAVFDSSETEQF
TRBV4-2	TRBJ1-1	ASSQGSGAATEAF
TRBV6-5	TRBJ1-2	ASSRGQGLTMGYT
TRBV5-4	TRBJ2-1	ASSLGILNEQF
TRBV4-1	TRBJ2-2	ASSQESAGVGAGELF
TRBV7-9	TRBJ2-5	ASSFRVDSKPWNQETQY
TRBV19	TRBJ2-1	ASNSNRGLREMHGQF
TRBV5-6	TRBJ2-1	ASRYTGGVDEQF
TRBV5-4	TRBJ2-2	ASSLVGQVNTGELF
TRBV2	TRBJ2-3	ASLDGVDTQY
TRBV5-6	TRBJ2-2	ASSYSGTGAYGELF